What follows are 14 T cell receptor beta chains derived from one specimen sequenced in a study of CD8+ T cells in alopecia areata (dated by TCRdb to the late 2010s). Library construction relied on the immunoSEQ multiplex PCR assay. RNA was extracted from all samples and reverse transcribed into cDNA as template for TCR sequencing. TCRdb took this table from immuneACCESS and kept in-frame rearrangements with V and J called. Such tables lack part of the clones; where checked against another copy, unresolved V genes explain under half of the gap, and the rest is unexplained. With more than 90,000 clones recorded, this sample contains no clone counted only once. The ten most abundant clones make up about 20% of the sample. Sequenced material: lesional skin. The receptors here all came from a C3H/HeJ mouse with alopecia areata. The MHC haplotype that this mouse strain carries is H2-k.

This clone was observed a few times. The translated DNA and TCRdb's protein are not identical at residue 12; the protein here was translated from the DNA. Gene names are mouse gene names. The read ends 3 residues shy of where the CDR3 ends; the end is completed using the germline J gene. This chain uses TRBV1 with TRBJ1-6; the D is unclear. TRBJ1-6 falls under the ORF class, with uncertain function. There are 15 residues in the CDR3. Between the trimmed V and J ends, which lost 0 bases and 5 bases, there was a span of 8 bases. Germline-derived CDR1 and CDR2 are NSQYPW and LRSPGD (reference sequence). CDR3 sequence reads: CTCSAEGRDNSPLYF. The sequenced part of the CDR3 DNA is TGCACCTGCAGTGCAGAGGGGAGGGATAATTCGCCC.

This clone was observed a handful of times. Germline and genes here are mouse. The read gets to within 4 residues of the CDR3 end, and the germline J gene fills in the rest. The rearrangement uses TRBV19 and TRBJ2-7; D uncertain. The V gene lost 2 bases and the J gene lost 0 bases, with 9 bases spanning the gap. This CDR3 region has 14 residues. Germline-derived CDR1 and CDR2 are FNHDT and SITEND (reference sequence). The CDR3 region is CASSIAGISYEQYF. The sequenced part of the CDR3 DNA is TGTGCCAGCAGTATCGCAGGCATCTCCTAT.

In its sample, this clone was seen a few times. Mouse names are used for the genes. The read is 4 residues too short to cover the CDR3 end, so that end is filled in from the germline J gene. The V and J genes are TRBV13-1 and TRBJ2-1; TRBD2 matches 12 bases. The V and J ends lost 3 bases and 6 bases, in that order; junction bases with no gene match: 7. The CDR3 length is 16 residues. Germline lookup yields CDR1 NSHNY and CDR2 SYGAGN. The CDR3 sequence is CASSGTATGGAAEQFF. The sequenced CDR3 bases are TGTGCCAGCAGTGGGACGGCGACTGGGGGGGCTGCT.

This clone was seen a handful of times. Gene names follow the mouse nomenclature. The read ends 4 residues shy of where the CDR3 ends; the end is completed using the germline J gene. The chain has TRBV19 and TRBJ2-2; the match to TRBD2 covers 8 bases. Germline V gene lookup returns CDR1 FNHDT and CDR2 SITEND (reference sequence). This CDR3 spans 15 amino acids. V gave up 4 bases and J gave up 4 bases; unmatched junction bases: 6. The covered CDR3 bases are TGTGCCAGCAGTGCTGGGGGGCGCCTCACCGGG. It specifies CASSAGGRLTG. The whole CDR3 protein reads CASSAGGRLTGQLYF. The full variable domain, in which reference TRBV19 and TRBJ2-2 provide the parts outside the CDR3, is GGIITQTPKFLIGQEGQKLTLKCQQNFNHDTMYWYRQDSGKGLRLIYYSITENDLQKGDLSEGYDASREKKSSFSLTVTSAQKNEMAVFLCASSAGGRLTGQLYFGEGSKLTVL.

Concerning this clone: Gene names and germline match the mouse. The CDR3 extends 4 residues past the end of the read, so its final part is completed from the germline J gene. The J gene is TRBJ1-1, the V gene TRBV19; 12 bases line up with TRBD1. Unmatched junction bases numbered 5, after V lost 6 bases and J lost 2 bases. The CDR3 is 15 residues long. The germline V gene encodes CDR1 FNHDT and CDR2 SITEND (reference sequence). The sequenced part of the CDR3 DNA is TGTGCCAGCATCATCGGGACAGGGGGCAACACA. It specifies CASIIGTGGNT. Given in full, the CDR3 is CASIIGTGGNTEVFF. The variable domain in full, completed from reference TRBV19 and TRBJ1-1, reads GGIITQTPKFLIGQEGQKLTLKCQQNFNHDTMYWYRQDSGKGLRLIYYSITENDLQKGDLSEGYDASREKKSSFSLTVTSAQKNEMAVFLCASIIGTGGNTEVFFGKGTRLTVV.

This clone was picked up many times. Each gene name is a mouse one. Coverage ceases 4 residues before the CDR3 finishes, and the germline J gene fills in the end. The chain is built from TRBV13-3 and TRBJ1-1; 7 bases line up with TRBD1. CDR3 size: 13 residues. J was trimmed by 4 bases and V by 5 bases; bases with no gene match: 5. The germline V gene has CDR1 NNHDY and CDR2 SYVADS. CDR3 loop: CASRNRGGTEVFF. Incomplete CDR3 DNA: TGTGCCAGCAGAAACAGGGGCGGCACA.

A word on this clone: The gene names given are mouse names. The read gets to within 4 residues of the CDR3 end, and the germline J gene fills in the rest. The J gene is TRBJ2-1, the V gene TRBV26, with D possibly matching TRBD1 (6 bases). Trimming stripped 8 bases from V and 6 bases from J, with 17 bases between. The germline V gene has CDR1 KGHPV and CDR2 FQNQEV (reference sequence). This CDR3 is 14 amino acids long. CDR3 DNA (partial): TGTGCCAGCCCTACAGGGTTCGGGGTTGCT. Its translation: CASPTGFGVA. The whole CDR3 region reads CASPTGFGVAEQFF.

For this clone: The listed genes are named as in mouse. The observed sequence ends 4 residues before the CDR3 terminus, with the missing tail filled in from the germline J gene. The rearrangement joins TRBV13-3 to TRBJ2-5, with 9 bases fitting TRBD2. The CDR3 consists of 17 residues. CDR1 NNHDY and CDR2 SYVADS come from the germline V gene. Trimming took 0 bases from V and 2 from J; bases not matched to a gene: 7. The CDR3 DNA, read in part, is TGTGCCAGCAGTGATGATGGGGGGGCGCCGGGCCAAGAC. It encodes CASSDDGGAPGQD. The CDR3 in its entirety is CASSDDGGAPGQDTQYF.

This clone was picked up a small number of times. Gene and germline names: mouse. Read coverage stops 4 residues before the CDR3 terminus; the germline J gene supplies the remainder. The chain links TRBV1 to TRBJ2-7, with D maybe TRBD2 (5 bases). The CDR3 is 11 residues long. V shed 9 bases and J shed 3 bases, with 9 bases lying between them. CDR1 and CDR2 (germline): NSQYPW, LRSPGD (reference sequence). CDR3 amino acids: CTWTAIYEQYF. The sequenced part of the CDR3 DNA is TGCACCTGGACTGCCATCTAT. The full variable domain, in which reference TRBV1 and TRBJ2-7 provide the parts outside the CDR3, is VTLLEQNPRWRLVPRGQAVNLRCILKNSQYPWMSWYQQDLQKQLQWLFTLRSPGDKEVKSLPGADYLATRVTDTELRLQVANMSQGRTLYCTWTAIYEQYFGPGTRLTVL.

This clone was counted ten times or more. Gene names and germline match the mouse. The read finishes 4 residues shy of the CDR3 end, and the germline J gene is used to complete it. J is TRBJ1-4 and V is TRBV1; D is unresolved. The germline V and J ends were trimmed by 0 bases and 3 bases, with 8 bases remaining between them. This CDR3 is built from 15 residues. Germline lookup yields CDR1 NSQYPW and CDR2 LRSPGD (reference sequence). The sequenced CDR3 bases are TGCACCTGCAGTGCAGATCCAACAGCCAACGAA. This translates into CTCSADPTANE. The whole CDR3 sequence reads CTCSADPTANERLFF.

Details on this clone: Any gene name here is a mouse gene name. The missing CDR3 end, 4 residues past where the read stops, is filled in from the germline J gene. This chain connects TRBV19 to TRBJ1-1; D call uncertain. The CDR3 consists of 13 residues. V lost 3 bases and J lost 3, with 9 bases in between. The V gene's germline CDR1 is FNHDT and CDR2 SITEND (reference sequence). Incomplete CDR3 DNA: TGTGCCAGCAGTACCGAGGTATACACA. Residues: CASSTEVYT. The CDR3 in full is CASSTEVYTEVFF.

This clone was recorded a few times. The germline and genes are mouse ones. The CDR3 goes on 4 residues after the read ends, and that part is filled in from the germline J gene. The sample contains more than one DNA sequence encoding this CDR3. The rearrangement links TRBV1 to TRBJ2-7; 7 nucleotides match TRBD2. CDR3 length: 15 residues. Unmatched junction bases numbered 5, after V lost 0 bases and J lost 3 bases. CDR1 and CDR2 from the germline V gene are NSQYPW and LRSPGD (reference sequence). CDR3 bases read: TGCACCTGCAGTGCAGACCGGCTGGGGGACTAT. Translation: CTCSADRLGDY. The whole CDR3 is CTCSADRLGDYEQYF. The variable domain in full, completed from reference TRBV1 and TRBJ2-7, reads VTLLEQNPRWRLVPRGQAVNLRCILKNSQYPWMSWYQQDLQKQLQWLFTLRSPGDKEVKSLPGADYLATRVTDTELRLQVANMSQGRTLYCTCSADRLGDYEQYFGPGTRLTVL.

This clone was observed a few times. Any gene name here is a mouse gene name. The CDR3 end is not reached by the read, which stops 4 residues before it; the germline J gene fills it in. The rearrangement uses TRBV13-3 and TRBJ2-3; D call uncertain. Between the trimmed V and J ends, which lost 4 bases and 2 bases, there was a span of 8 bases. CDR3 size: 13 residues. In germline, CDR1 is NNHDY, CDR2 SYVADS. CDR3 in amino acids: CASSRRVAETLYF. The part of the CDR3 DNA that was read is TGTGCCAGCAGTAGGAGGGTTGCAGAA.

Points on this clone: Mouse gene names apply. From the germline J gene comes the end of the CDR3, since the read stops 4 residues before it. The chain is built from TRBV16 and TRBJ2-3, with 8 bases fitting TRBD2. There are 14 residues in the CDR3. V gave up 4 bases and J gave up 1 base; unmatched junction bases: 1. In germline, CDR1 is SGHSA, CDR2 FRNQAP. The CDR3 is CASSSGLGAETLYF. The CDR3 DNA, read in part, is TGTGCAAGCAGCTCGGGACTGGGTGCAGAA. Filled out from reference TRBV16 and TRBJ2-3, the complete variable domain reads NAGVIQTPRHKVTGKGQEATLWCEPISGHSAVFWYRQTIVQGLEFLTYFRNQAPIDDSGMPKERFSAQMPNQSHSTLKIQSTQPQDSAVYLCASSSGLGAETLYFGSGTRLTVL.